This record concerns one T cell receptor (beta chain) sequence. This entry is derived from a study of blood T cell repertoires in COVID-19. Study details: Acute and convalescent COVID-19 samples came from the United States, Italy and Spain. From T cells, B-cell-depleted T cells, or PBMCs came the material, which was cDNA or gDNA.

V was clipped by 3 bases and J by 4 bases, with 8 bases between them. The CDR3 runs to 13 residues. From germline, CDR1 is SGHTA and CDR2 FQGNSA. In the study's own analysis: Reference gene primer amplification gave estimated nucleated cell counts. Repertoires were generated with immunoSEQ multiplex PCR, while TCRdb's copy carries only in-frame clones and drops some. That table furnishes V, J and clone size, whereas the DNA furnished D and trimming. The sample carries tens of thousands of clones, 70% to 90% recorded once. Sequencing was performed on peripheral blood. The origin of this receptor is a woman older than 75 with active or convalescent COVID-19. The V and J genes are TRBV7-2 and TRBJ2-3; D gene uncertain. The CDR3 nucleotides are TGTGCCAGCAGCTTCGGGTCAGCAGATACGCAGTATTTT. Amino acid sequence: CASSFGSADTQYF. The variable domain in full, with the rest retrieved from reference TRBV7-2 and TRBJ2-3, is GAGVSQSPSNKVTEKGKDVELRCDPISGHTALYWYRQSLGQGLEFLIYFQGNSAPDKSGLPSDRFSAERTGGSVSTLTIQRTQQEDSAVYLCASSFGSADTQYFGPGTRLTVL.